This is a list of T cell receptor beta chains from one sample in a study of blood T cell repertoires in COVID-19. TCRdb's copy holds only in-frame clones and misses some; the assay was immunoSEQ multiplex PCR. The sample has 200,000 to 250,000 clones; around 88% are singletons. The specimen sequenced was peripheral blood. The receptors stem from a woman aged 80 or over with COVID-19, enrolled during active disease. Each CDR3 is given with its conserved first and last residue. Fields, in order: CDR3 protein, CDR3 DNA, V gene, D gene, J gene, clone size. The D gene is left open where the match is weak. Only part of the rows carry a size: once, few, many, or a class if the clone is expanded.

CASSGGQSTDTQYF | TGTGCCAGCAGTGGCGGGCAAAGCACAGATACGCAGTATTTT | TRBV2 | NA | TRBJ2-3 | NA
CASSSLGGVNQPQHF | TGTGCCAGCAGCTCACTCGGAGGGGTCAATCAGCCCCAGCATTTT | TRBV7-2 | NA | TRBJ1-5 | NA
CASSLGLDRGEQYF | TGTGCCAGCAGCCTTGGACTAGACCGTGGCGAGCAGTACTTC | TRBV11-3 | TRBD2 | TRBJ2-7 | NA
CASSTLLEDQPQHF | TGTGCCAGTAGTACGCTCCTAGAGGATCAGCCCCAGCATTTT | TRBV19 | NA | TRBJ1-5 | NA
CASSRGGRETQYF | TGTGCCAGCTCACGAGGAGGACGGGAGACCCAGTACTTC | TRBV18 | NA | TRBJ2-5 | NA
CASSPPMELGVPYGGYTF | TGTGCCAGCTCACCACCGATGGAGCTGGGAGTCCCATATGGAGGCTACACCTTC | TRBV18 | NA | TRBJ1-2 | few
CASSLRGVGGSSPAGTQYF | TGTGCCAGCAGTTTACGGGGTGTAGGGGGCAGCTCTCCAGCAGGTACGCAGTATTTT | TRBV27 | TRBD1 | TRBJ2-3 | NA
CASSPLPGSGIGELFF | TGTGCCAGCAGTCCTTTGCCGGGGTCCGGGATCGGGGAGCTGTTTTTT | TRBV28 | NA | TRBJ2-2 | NA
CASSSRWGQSTLETQYF | TGTGCCAGCAGCTCCAGGTGGGGACAGTCGACTTTAGAGACCCAGTACTTC | TRBV7-6 | TRBD1 | TRBJ2-5 | NA
CASRRTGLNIQYF | TGTGCCAGCAGGAGGACAGGCCTAAACATTCAGTACTTC | TRBV28 | TRBD1 | TRBJ2-4 | NA
CSVVGTGNEKLFF | TGCAGCGTTGTTGGGACAGGGAATGAAAAACTGTTTTTT | TRBV29-1 | TRBD1 | TRBJ1-4 | NA
CASSRGQGGTTEAFF | TGTGCCAGCAGCCGAGGACAGGGGGGGACCACTGAAGCTTTCTTT | TRBV7-8 | TRBD1 | TRBJ1-1 | NA
CASSLDRESSYNSPLHF | TGTGCCAGCAGCTTAGACCGGGAGAGCTCCTATAATTCACCCCTCCACTTT | TRBV7-9 | NA | TRBJ1-6 | NA